This record covers a single T cell receptor (beta chain). The data stem from a study of blood T cell repertoires in COVID-19. Study-level background: COVID-19 samples, acute and convalescent, were from the United States, Italy and Spain. In each case, the material was cDNA or gDNA derived from T cells, B-cell-depleted T cells, or PBMCs.

Original data processing: Amplification of reference gene primers provided the estimated nucleated cell counts. Assay: immunoSEQ multiplex PCR; the TCRdb copy retains only in-frame clones and omits some. The DNA was the basis for D and trimming; V, J and clone size are from that table. Altogether some 150,000 clones are present, around 86% being singletons, with the ten largest covering 3% to 4%. This CDR3 contains 12 residues. Germline assignment: CDR1 KGHSH and CDR2 LQKENI. V dropped 6 bases and J dropped 7; count of bases not matched to a gene: 1. The sample comprised peripheral blood. The origin of this receptor is a man in his 70s with acute or convalescent COVID-19. The V gene is TRBV18, the J gene TRBJ1-3, with TRBD1 matching 9 bases. The CDR3 region is CASSDRGNTIYF. The CDR3 DNA reads TGTGCCAGCTCGGACAGGGGCAACACCATATATTTT.